This T cell receptor beta chain emerged from a study of identical twins (dated by TCRdb to the mid-2010s). Regarding the complete study: TCR alpha and beta repertoires from monozygotic twins, unrelated adults of various ages and cord blood were deep-sequenced to test whether fetal clonotypes persist. To rule out contamination, the twin experiments were replicated at different times with different library preparation protocols. The full study reports these points: A weaker excess of twin sharing was found in beta out-of-frame sequences because the signal-to-noise ratio was lowered by fewer shared sequences. Abundant cord blood beta clonotypes had fewer insertions, young adult naive repertoires showed a similar but weaker trend, and memory repertoires showed no such trend. Compared with coincidental sharing between unrelated individuals, an excess of low generation-probability sequences was observed among out-of-frame TCR alpha sequences shared between twins. In monozygotic twins, out-of-frame TCR alpha sharing was systematically underestimated by recombination models, although the models agreed with sharing between unrelated individuals. Because the same donors could not be followed over many years, conclusions were based on cross-sectional statistical analysis. Invariant T cells such as MAIT and iNKT could partly confound zero-insertion analyses, although diverse VJ usage argued against such confounding for most clonotypes.

V is trimmed back by 8 bases and J by 7 bases, and the junction contains 7 bases that no gene match accounts for. The CDR3 goes from the cysteine to the phenylalanine over 13 residues. CDR3 DNA is the only sequence kept; it has 39 bases, read in frame from the first base. The library was built by means of 5' RACE. Sequencer: Illumina HiSeq 2000. Template switching added a universal primer binding site, and the final cDNA carried a unique molecular identifier that allowed TCR cDNA molecules to be counted accurately. First-strand cDNA for TCR alpha and beta chains was synthesized from specific primers in the conserved constant-segment region. To control for contamination, every cDNA library carried two barcodes: a SMART-Mk sample barcode plus Illumina barcodes. Two successive PCR steps introduced TruSeq adapter sequences along with Illumina sample barcodes. TCR alpha and beta cDNA libraries were sequenced on the Illumina HiSeq platform with custom primers. The paper's processing steps were these. MiGEC was used to process raw reads and extract unique molecular identifiers, and MiXCR was used to find CDR3 positions. For each individual, recombination models were inferred using an EM algorithm with the repgenHMM and IGoR tools. The analysis of shared clonotypes was done with the tcR package in R, with sharing normalized by the product of cloneset sizes. To study raw recombination without the effects of thymic and clonal selection, out-of-frame nonproductive sequences were analyzed. Through fastp at Q25 and MiXCR, TCRdb rebuilt clones from the public reads, retaining in-frame beta chains. One record per CDR3 amino acid sequence lists the most common genes and DNA. In this record, the V and J calls reflect TCRdb's handling and not the investigators' own analysis. This sample comprises approximately 490,000 distinct CDR3 sequences, 20% to 25% of them detected only once. The ten largest account for 0.4% to 0.6% of the sample.

Note on this clonotype: This receptor's antigen is unknown. No base quality information exists; no much larger clone differs at one position.

Every donor was a healthy Caucasian. Three pairs of female monozygotic twins, all aged roughly 18 to 29 years, were included in the twin cohort. CD4+ and CD8+ T cell populations were isolated with positive isolation kits from Invitrogen. The same sample was also used in a study of yellow fever vaccine responses in identical twins. The second publication reports: The T cell response to vaccination in identical twins was reported by the authors to appear partly convergent and partly personalized. In the study, vaccine-responding T cell clones were precisely tracked in identical twins.

The sequenced sample was CD4+ T cells sorted from blood. This TCR derives from a woman aged 18 to 35 in good health. The chain is assembled from TRBV12-3 or TRBV12-4 and TRBJ2-2, and 7 bases in between align with TRBD2. The CDR3 amino acid sequence is: CASRAGNGGELFF. The DNA reads TGTGCCAGCCGAGCGGGGAACGGCGGGGAGCTGTTTTTT.